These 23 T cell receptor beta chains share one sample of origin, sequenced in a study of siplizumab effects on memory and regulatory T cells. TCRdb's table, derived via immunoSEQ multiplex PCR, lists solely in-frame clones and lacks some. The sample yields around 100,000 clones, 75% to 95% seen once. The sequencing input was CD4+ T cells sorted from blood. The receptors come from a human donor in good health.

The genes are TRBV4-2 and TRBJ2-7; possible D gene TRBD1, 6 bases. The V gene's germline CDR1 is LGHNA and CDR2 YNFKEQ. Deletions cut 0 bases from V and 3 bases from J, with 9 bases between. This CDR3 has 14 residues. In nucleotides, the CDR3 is TGTGCCAGCAGCCAAGAGGGCAGGGGCTACGAGCAGTACTTC. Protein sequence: CASSQEGRGYEQYF.

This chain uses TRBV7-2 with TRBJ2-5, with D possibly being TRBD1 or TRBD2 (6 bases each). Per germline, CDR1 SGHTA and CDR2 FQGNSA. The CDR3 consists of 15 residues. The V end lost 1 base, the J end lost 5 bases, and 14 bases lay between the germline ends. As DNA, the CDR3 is TGTGCCAGCAGCTTAGGGCAAACAGGGAGGGAGACCCAGTACTTC. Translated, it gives CASSLGQTGRETQYF.

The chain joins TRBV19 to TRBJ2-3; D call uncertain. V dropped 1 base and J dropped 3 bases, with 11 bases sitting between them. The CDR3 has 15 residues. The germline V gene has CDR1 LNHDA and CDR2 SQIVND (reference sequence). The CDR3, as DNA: TGTGCCAGTAGTATAGGAAGAACGGAGACAGATACGCAGTATTTT. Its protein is CASSIGRTETDTQYF.

The CDR3 reads CASSDVTGTYTGELFF. CDR3 nucleotide sequence: TGTGCCAGCAGCGATGTGACAGGGACTTACACCGGGGAGCTGTTTTTT. The chain couples TRBV7-9 to TRBJ2-2; perhaps TRBD1 as D (7 bases). The CDR3 sequence is 16 residues long. Germline values: CDR1 SEHNR, CDR2 FQNEAQ (reference sequence). V lost 5 bases, J lost 3 bases, and 16 bases lay in between.

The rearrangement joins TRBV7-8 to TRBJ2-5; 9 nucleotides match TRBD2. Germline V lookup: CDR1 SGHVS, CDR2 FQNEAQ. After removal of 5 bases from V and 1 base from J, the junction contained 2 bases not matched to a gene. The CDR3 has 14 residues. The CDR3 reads CASSISGGQETQYF. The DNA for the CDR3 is TGTGCCAGCAGCATTAGCGGGGGCCAAGAGACCCAGTACTTC.

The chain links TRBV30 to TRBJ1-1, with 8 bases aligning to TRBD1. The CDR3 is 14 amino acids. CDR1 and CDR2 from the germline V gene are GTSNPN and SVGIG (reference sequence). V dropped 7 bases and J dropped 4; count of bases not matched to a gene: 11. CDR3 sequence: CASTFADRVTEAFF. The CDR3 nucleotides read TGTGCCTCTACTTTTGCGGACAGGGTCACTGAAGCTTTCTTT.

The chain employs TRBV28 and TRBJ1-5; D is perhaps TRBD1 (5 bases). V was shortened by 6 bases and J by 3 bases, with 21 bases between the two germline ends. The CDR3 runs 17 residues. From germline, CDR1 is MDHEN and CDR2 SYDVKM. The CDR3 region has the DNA TGTGCCAGCAGGCGATCAGGGATGGGAGTCTCCAATCAGCCCCAGCATTTT. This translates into CASRRSGMGVSNQPQHF. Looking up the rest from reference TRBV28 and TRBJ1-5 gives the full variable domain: DVKVTQSSRYLVKRTGEKVFLECVQDMDHENMFWYRQDPGLGLRLIYFSYDVKMKEKGDIPEGYSVSREKKERFSLILESASTNQTSMYLCASRRSGMGVSNQPQHFGDGTRLSIL.

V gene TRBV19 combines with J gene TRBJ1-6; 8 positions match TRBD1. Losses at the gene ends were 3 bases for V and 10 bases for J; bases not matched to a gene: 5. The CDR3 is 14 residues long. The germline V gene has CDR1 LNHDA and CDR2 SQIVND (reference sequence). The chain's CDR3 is CASSILDRESPLHF. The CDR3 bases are TGTGCCAGTAGTATTTTGGACAGGGAATCACCCCTCCACTTT.

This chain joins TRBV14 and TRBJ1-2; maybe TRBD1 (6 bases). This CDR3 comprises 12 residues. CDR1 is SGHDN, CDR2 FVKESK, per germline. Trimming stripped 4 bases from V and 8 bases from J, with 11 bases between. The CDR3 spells CASSPGVWGYTF. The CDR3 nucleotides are TGTGCCAGCAGCCCAGGGGTCTGGGGCTACACCTTC.

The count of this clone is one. The CDR3 reads CASSERTGFTLYGYTF. CDR3 nucleotide sequence: TGTGCCAGCAGTGAACGGACAGGGTTTACTCTCTATGGCTACACCTTC. The chain uses TRBV6-1 and TRBJ1-2, with 8 bases aligning to TRBD1. The CDR3 is 16 residues long. Trimming removed 2 bases from V and 4 bases from J; junction bases left unmatched: 9. From germline, CDR1 is MNHNS and CDR2 SASEGT.

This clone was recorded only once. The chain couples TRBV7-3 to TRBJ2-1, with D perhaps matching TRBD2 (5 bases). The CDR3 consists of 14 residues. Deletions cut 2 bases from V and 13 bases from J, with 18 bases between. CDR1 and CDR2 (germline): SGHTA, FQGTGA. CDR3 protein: CASSLGGSENFQFF. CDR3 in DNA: TGTGCCAGCAGCTTAGGTGGTAGCGAAAATTTCCAGTTCTTC.

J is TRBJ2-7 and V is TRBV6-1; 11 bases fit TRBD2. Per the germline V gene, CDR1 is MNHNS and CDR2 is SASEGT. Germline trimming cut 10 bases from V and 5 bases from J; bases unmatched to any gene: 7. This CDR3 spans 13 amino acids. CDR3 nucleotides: TGTGCCAACAAGACTAGCGGGGCCGACGAGCAGTACTTC. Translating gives CANKTSGADEQYF.

CDR3 residues: CASSQPPAQGDSYGYTF. In DNA form, the CDR3 reads TGTGCCAGCAGCCAACCCCCAGCCCAGGGAGATAGCTATGGCTACACCTTC. The V call is TRBV4-2, the J call TRBJ1-2, with D possibly matching TRBD1 (5 bases). V shed 2 bases and J shed 4 bases, with 20 bases lying between them. The CDR3 covers 17 residues. Germline V gene sequence: CDR1 LGHNA, CDR2 YNFKEQ.

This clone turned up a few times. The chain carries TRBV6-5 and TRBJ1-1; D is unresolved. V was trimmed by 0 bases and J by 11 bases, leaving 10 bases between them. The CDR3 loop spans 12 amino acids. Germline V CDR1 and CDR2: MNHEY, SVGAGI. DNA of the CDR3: TGTGCCAGCAGTTACTCCGGAATCACGGCTTTCTTT. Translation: CASSYSGITAFF.

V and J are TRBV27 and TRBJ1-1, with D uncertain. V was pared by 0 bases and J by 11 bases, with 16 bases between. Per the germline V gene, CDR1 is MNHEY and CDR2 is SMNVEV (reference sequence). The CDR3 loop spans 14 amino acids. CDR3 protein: CASSLSYLGIRAFF. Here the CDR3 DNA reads TGTGCCAGCAGTTTATCATATTTGGGCATTCGGGCTTTCTTT.

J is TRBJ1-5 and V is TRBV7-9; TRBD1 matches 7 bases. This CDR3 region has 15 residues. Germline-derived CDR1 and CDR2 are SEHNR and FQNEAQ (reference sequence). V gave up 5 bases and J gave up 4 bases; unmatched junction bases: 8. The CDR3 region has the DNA TGTGCCAGCAGCCTAGGGGGCTCCGGGAATCAGCCCCAGCATTTT. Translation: CASSLGGSGNQPQHF. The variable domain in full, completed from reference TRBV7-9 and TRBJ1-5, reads DTGVSQNPRHKITKRGQNVTFRCDPISEHNRLYWYRQTLGQGPEFLTYFQNEAQLEKSRLLSDRFSAERPKGSFSTLEIQRTEQGDSAMYLCASSLGGSGNQPQHFGDGTRLSIL.

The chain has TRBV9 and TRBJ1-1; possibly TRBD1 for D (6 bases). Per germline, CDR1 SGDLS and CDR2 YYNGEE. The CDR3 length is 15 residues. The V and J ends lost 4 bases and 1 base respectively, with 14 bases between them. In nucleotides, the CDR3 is TGTGCCAGCAGCACAACCGGGACATCGAACACTGAAGCTTTCTTT. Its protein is CASSTTGTSNTEAFF.

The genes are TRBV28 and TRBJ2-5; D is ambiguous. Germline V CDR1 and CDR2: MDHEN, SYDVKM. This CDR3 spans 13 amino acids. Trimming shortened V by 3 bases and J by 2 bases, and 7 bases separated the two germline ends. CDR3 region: CASSFSDQETQYF. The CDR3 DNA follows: TGTGCCAGCAGTTTCTCCGATCAAGAGACCCAGTACTTC.

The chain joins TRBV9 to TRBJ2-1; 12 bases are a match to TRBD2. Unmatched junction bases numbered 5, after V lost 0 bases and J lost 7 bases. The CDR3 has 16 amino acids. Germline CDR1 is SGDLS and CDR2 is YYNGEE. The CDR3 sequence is CASSVGGTSGLNEQFF. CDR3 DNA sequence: TGTGCCAGCAGCGTAGGTGGGACTAGCGGGCTAAATGAGCAGTTCTTC.

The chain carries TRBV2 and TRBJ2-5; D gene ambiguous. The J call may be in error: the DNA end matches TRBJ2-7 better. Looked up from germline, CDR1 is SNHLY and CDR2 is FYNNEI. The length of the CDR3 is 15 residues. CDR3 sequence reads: CASNDDFGRTYEQYF. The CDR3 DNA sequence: TGTGCCAGCAATGACGATTTCGGGCGGACCTACGAGCAGTACTTC.

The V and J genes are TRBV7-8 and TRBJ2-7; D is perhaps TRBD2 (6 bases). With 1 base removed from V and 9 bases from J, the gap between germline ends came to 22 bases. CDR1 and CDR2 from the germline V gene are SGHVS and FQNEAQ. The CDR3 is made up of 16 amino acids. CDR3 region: CASSLGGGRQGVVQYF. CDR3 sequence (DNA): TGTGCCAGCAGCTTAGGGGGAGGTCGGCAGGGCGTGGTGCAGTACTTC.

CDR3 nucleotides: TGTGCCAGTAGTATAGGGCCGACCGGGGGCGGCTATAGCAATCAGCCCCAGCATTTT. Protein: CASSIGPTGGGYSNQPQHF. The V and J genes are TRBV19 and TRBJ1-5, with D possibly being TRBD1 (6 bases). There are 19 residues in the CDR3. With 1 base removed from V and 0 bases from J, the gap between germline ends came to 19 bases. The germline gives CDR1 LNHDA, CDR2 SQIVND (reference sequence).

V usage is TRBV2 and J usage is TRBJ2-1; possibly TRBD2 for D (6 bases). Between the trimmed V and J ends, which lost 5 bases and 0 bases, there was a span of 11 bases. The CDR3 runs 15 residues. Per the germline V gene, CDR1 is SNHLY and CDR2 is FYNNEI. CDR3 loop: CASSTAGSSYNEQFF. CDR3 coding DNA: TGTGCCAGCAGTACCGCGGGGAGCTCCTACAATGAGCAGTTCTTC.